A selection of T cell receptor beta chains follows, all from one sample in a study of identifying expanded T cells in peripheral blood. Profiled with immunoSEQ multiplex PCR; TCRdb holds only in-frame clones, not every one. The sample has about 110,000 clones; approximately 90% are singletons. Material for sequencing was blood. These receptors were taken from a person aged 18 to 70 in good health. CDR3s include the opening cysteine and the closing phenylalanine or tryptophan. D genes are given only for firm matches. Size is omitted from some rows. Given values are once, few, many or a class for expanded clones.

- - TRBJ2-5 TRBV21-1 CASSKGTEQETQYF TGTGCCAGCAGCAAAGGGACAGAGCAAGAGACCCAGTACTTC
- - TRBJ1-2 TRBV7-2 CASSPTFYDGYTF TGTGCCAGCAGCCCCACCTTTTACGATGGCTACACCTTC
- TRBD1 TRBJ1-4 TRBV5-5 CASSPGTGIEKLFF TGTGCCAGCAGCCCCGGGACAGGGATTGAAAAACTGTTTTTT
- - TRBJ1-6 TRBV28 CASSLGGSVGSPLHF TGTGCCAGCAGTTTAGGGGGCTCGGTGGGGTCACCCCTCCACTTT
- TRBD2 TRBJ2-5 TRBV19 CASSIGGETQYF TGTGCCAGTAGTATCGGGGGGGAGACCCAGTACTTC
- - TRBJ2-5 TRBV18 CASSPPTSGTEVLTGETQYF TGTGCCAGCTCACCACCCACCTCAGGGACTGAGGTCCTTACAGGGGAGACCCAGTACTTC
- - TRBJ1-6 TRBV10-3 CAISPTIRDSPLHF TGTGCCATCAGCCCGACAATAAGGGATTCACCCCTCCACTTT
- - TRBJ1-2 TRBV6-1 CASSEHFRLNYGYTF TGTGCCAGCAGTGAACACTTTAGACTCAACTATGGCTACACCTTC
- - TRBJ2-7 TRBV7-6 CASSPSMGPSYEQYF TGTGCCAGCAGCCCGAGTATGGGACCCTCCTACGAGCAGTACTTC
- TRBD1 TRBJ2-3 TRBV5-6 CASSSGLGQGTDTQYF TGTGCCAGCAGCTCCGGTCTGGGACAGGGGACAGATACGCAGTATTTT
- TRBD2 TRBJ2-3 TRBV10-3 CAISVEPGLDYRDTQYF TGTGCCATCAGTGTAGAACCGGGACTAGACTATAGGGATACGCAGTATTTT
- - TRBJ1-1 TRBV7-9 CASSLLGQAFF TGTGCCAGCAGCCTCTTAGGGCAGGCTTTCTTT
- - TRBJ2-3 TRBV27 CASSLSVKDRTDTQYF TGTGCCAGCAGTTTATCGGTAAAGGATAGGACAGATACGCAGTATTTT
- TRBD2 TRBJ2-7 TRBV4-1 CASSLGTSGEFRQYF TGCGCCAGCAGCCTTGGGACTAGCGGGGAGTTTCGGCAGTACTTC
once - TRBJ1-5 TRBV6-5 CASSPEGPVQPQHF TGTGCCAGCAGTCCCGAGGGGCCAGTGCAGCCCCAGCATTTT
- TRBD2 TRBJ2-7 TRBV27 CASSTKRGPYEQYF TGTGCCAGCAGTACAAAGCGGGGGCCCTACGAGCAGTACTTC
- TRBD1 TRBJ2-6 TRBV23-1 CASSHTGDRSGANVLTF TGCGCCAGCAGTCACACAGGGGACCGATCTGGGGCCAACGTCCTGACTTTC
- - TRBJ1-1 TRBV7-2 CASSQDSLGATEAFF TGTGCCAGCAGCCAGGACAGCCTAGGGGCGACTGAAGCTTTCTTT
- TRBD1 TRBJ2-2 TRBV10-3 CAISDSDRAVKRTGELFF TGTGCCATCAGTGACTCTGACAGGGCCGTCAAGCGAACGGGGGAGCTGTTTTTT
- - TRBJ2-5 TRBV9 CASSVGVTVQETQYF TGTGCCAGCAGCGTAGGCGTGACAGTACAAGAGACCCAGTACTTC
- TRBD1 TRBJ2-3 TRBV2 CANIRDRGSSYTDTQYF TGTGCCAATATTCGGGACAGGGGTTCTAGCTACACAGATACGCAGTATTTT
- - TRBJ2-7 TRBV18 CASSPRTESYEQYF TGTGCCAGCTCACCACGGACAGAGTCCTACGAGCAGTACTTC